This T cell receptor beta chain emerged from a study of human T cells and chemical hapten exposure. Study-level points and caveats: It was expanded TCRs that formed significantly more large CDR3 similarity clusters than controls did.

Points on this clonotype: The antigen is undetermined.

Germline CDR1 DFQATT, CDR2 SNEGSKA (reference sequence). The CDR3 length is 15 residues. After removal of 0 bases from V and 0 bases from J, the junction contained 2 bases not matched to a gene. The time point here: patch test 2, 6 weeks after DPC sensitization. Treatment in this sample: therapeutic diphenylcyclopropenone sensitization with weekly scalp DPC. Investigators collected blood before applying each patch test. Total RNA was isolated from unfractionated whole blood. Separate cDNA molecules received unique molecular identifiers, which the library attached to them. TCRdb called the RACE reads again in MiXCR, with one record for every CDR3 protein. The sample has approximately 92,000 distinct CDR3 sequences; 11% are singletons.

This sequence originates from a woman between 40 and 50 years old with alopecia areata. Some clones in this sample may be carry-over from other donors' samples. The specimen comprised whole blood, sampled in connection with sensitization to the hapten diphenylcyclopropenone (DPC). The chain is built from TRBV20-1 and TRBJ2-7; 10 bases match TRBD1. CDR3 sequence (DNA): TGCAGTGCTAGAGACCGGACAGGGGGCTCCTACGAGCAGTACTTC. This codes for CSARDRTGGSYEQYF.